These T cell receptor beta chains were read from a single sample in a study of blood T cell repertoires in COVID-19. Repertoires were generated with immunoSEQ multiplex PCR, while TCRdb's copy carries only in-frame clones and drops some. The sample has some 120,000 clones; 55% to 75% are singletons. Sample: peripheral blood. The receptors shown here come from an older woman with acute or convalescent COVID-19. Each CDR3 is given with its conserved first and last residue. The order of the fields is D gene, V gene, J gene, clone size, CDR3 DNA, CDR3 protein. The D gene is left open where the match is weak. Size is stated for part of the rows, as once, few or many counts, or as a class when the clone is expanded.

TRBD1,TRBV14,TRBJ2-4,few,TGTGCCAGCAGCCAAGGACAGGGCGGCATTCAGTACTTC,CASSQGQGGIQYF
.,TRBV2,TRBJ2-3,.,TGTGCCAGCAACGGACAGGGAGGGACAGATACGCAGTATTTT,CASNGQGGTDTQYF
.,TRBV4-1,TRBJ1-3,.,TGCGCCAGCAGCCAAGACCGGACAGAGTGGAGAAACACCATATATTTT,CASSQDRTEWRNTIYF
TRBD1,TRBV5-8,TRBJ2-3,.,TGTGCCAGCAGCTCCGGGACAGGGGGGTCAGATACGCAGTATTTT,CASSSGTGGSDTQYF
.,TRBV5-1,TRBJ1-2,.,TGCGCCAGCAGTAGGGACACCAATAACTATGGCTACACCTTC,CASSRDTNNYGYTF
.,TRBV6-5,TRBJ2-1,.,TGTGCCAGCAGCCTAGGGGGGGTCTACAATGAGCAGTTCTTC,CASSLGGVYNEQFF
.,TRBV5-4,TRBJ1-6,.,TGTGCCAGCAGCCAAGGTACAGCCAATAATTCACCCCTCCACTTT,CASSQGTANNSPLHF
TRBD1,TRBV9,TRBJ1-2,.,TGTGCCAGCAGCCCGGGACAGGGGACCTATGGCTACACCTTC,CASSPGQGTYGYTF
TRBD1,TRBV18,TRBJ1-2,.,TGTGCCAGCTCATCGGGACAGGGGGCGAGAAATGGCTACACCTTC,CASSSGQGARNGYTF
.,TRBV4-3,TRBJ2-3,.,TGCGCCAGCAGCCAAGAGCCTGGGGACACGGGTTCCGATACGCAGTATTTT,CASSQEPGDTGSDTQYF
TRBD1,TRBV5-1,TRBJ1-2,.,TGCGCCAGCGCGACAGGGAATAACTATGGCTACACCTTC,CASATGNNYGYTF
.,TRBV7-9,TRBJ1-1,.,TGTGCCAGCAGTTCAGGGTACCTCGGAGCTTTCTTT,CASSSGYLGAFF
.,TRBV2,TRBJ2-5,few,TGTGCCAGCAGTGTACAGGGACGGGAGACCCAGTACTTC,CASSVQGRETQYF
TRBD1,TRBV27,TRBJ1-2,many,TGTGCCAGCAGTTTAAGGTACGGACAGGAGCAAATCTATGGCTACACCTTC,CASSLRYGQEQIYGYTF
.,TRBV3-1/TRBV3-2,TRBJ1-5,.,TGTGCCAGCAGCCAAGGCGCAGGGAATCAGCCCCAGCATTTT,CASSQGAGNQPQHF
.,TRBV3-1/TRBV3-2,TRBJ2-1,.,TGTGCCAGCAGCCAAGATAAGGCCCTAGCGCACCCCGCTGACAATGAGCAGTTCTTC,CASSQDKALAHPADNEQFF
.,TRBV7-2,TRBJ1-4,.,TGTGCCAGCAGCTTAGATAGCGGGGGAACAACTAATGAAAAACTGTTTTTT,CASSLDSGGTTNEKLFF
TRBD1,TRBV29-1,TRBJ2-5,.,TGCAGCGTTGAGGGGGACAGGGGGATGGAGACCCAGTACTTC,CSVEGDRGMETQYF
.,TRBV21-1,TRBJ1-1,few,TGTGCCAGCAGCACGGGGGGCATGAGAAGAGGGACTGAAGCTTTCTTT,CASSTGGMRRGTEAFF
.,TRBV12-3/TRBV12-4,TRBJ2-4,.,TGTGCCAGCGGGTCGGGAGCTGTAAACATTCAGTACTTC,CASGSGAVNIQYF
TRBD1,TRBV14,TRBJ2-2,once,TGTGCCTTGGTCCCAGCGGAACCGACAGGGATGAACACCGGGGAGCTGTTTTTT,CALVPAEPTGMNTGELFF
.,TRBV7-3,TRBJ2-3,.,TGTGCCAGCAGCTTACTGGGGAGTTCAGATACGCAGTATTTT,CASSLLGSSDTQYF
TRBD2,TRBV4-1,TRBJ2-2,.,TGCGCCAGCAGTCACAGGGCGGGAGGTTCCGTGGTGGGCACCGGGGAGCTGTTTTTT,CASSHRAGGSVVGTGELFF
TRBD2,TRBV5-1,TRBJ2-2,.,TGCGCCAGCTCGGCGGGGGGCAACGGGGAGCTGTTTTTT,CASSAGGNGELFF
.,TRBV5-1,TRBJ2-3,few,TGCGCCAGCAGCTTGGCCGGTTCGGGTACAGATACGCAGTATTTT,CASSLAGSGTDTQYF
TRBD1,TRBV5-4,TRBJ2-7,many,TGTGCCAGCAGTTTCGGGACAGAGCTCTCCTACGAGCAGTACTTC,CASSFGTELSYEQYF
.,TRBV6-5,TRBJ2-5,.,TGTGCCAGCAGCCAAGGGGGGGCTCAAGAGACCCAGTACTTC,CASSQGGAQETQYF
.,TRBV5-5,TRBJ2-1,few,TGTGCCAGCAGCCCACGACAGGGCGGGGTGGACAATGAGCAGTTCTTC,CASSPRQGGVDNEQFF